This T cell receptor (beta chain) stems from a study of shared clonotypes between healthy human individuals. CDR1 and CDR2 (germline): LGHNA, YSLEER. The length of the CDR3 is 16 residues. The ends lost 1 base at V and 10 bases at J; junction bases unmatched: 8. Generated by immunoSEQ multiplex PCR, the TCRdb table keeps only in-frame clones and is missing some. Of over a million clones listed, roughly 75% are singletons. This clone has a count of ten or more. Division of CD4+ cells produced a CD45RA+ naive subset and a CD45RA-negative memory subset. The chain joins TRBV4-3 to TRBJ1-6, with TRBD1 matching 9 bases. The clonotype comes from a man aged 18 to 35 in good health. Material: memory CD4+ T cells sorted from blood. Subset denoted: CD45RA-negative fraction. CDR3 bases: TGCGCCAGCAGCCAAGTACAGGGGGCGGAGGTGTCACCCCTCCACTTT. This translates into CASSQVQGAEVSPLHF.